These 27 T cell receptor beta chains came from one sample sequenced in a study of T cells in Graves' hyperthyroidism and ophthalmopathy. The source material, RNA transcripts, was used to amplify TCR beta CDR3 regions. Carried out on the TCR CDR3, a first-round RT-PCR used the HTBI primer set. MiXCR, run by TCRdb on the multiplex PCR reads, gives a single entry per CDR3 protein. Here the sample spans 350,000 to 400,000 distinct CDR3 sequences, around a sixth being singletons. Sequenced material: blood. All receptors derive from a man aged 18 to 29 with Graves' ophthalmopathy.

This clonotype was observed at least ten times. The V call is TRBV7-9, the J call TRBJ2-1; 8 bases are shared with TRBD2. The CDR3 is 16 amino acids. Germline CDR1 SEHNR, CDR2 FQNEAQ (reference sequence). The V segment lost 1 base and the J segment 2 bases; nucleotides outside the gene matches: 4. CDR3 loop: CASSLGGGPPYNEQFF. As DNA, the CDR3 is TGTGCCAGCAGCTTAGGCGGGGGGCCTCCCTACAATGAGCAGTTCTTC.

At least ten counts were recorded for this clonotype. The chain combines TRBV7-9 with TRBJ1-4; the D gene is possibly TRBD1 (5 bases). CDR1 is SEHNR, CDR2 FQNEAQ, per germline (reference sequence). The CDR3 length is 14 residues. V lost 7 bases to trimming and J lost 8 bases, with 17 bases between them. The CDR3 nucleotides read TGTGCCAGCACACAAGGACAATTCAGAGAAAAACTGTTTTTT. Translating gives CASTQGQFREKLFF.

This clonotype was detected a few times. The chain has TRBV29-1 and TRBJ2-7; a weak D match, TRBD1 (6 bases). Trimming removed 6 bases at V and 5 bases at J, with 14 bases between. This CDR3 has 12 residues. The germline gives CDR1 SQVTM, CDR2 ANQGSEA. This chain's CDR3 is CSVLTGIDEQYF. Written as DNA, the CDR3 is TGCAGCGTCCTAACAGGGATAGACGAGCAGTACTTC.

The rearrangement uses TRBV28 and TRBJ2-1; TRBD2 aligns across 15 bases. Germline CDR1 reads MDHEN; CDR2 reads SYDVKM. This CDR3 region has 18 residues. Trimming took 7 bases from V and 3 from J; bases not matched to a gene: 10. The CDR3 here is CASTPSPGLAGGYNEQFF. In DNA, the CDR3 is TGTGCCAGCACCCCATCCCCGGGACTAGCGGGGGGCTACAATGAGCAGTTCTTC.

As concerns this clonotype: Here the CDR3 omits its conserved ending phenylalanine or tryptophan, so a read error is the likely source. This chain uses TRBV6-1 with TRBJ1-2; the match to TRBD1 covers 10 bases. Germline trimming cut 8 bases from V and 6 bases from J; bases unmatched to any gene: 12. CDR1 and CDR2 (germline): MNHNS, SASEGT. The CDR3 has 15 residues. The CDR3 protein is CASGDRDRGLDGYTL. In DNA, the CDR3 is TGTGCCAGCGGAGATCGAGACAGGGGGCTGGATGGCTACACCCTC.

V gene TRBV5-5 combines with J gene TRBJ1-5, with D possibly TRBD1 on 5 matching bases. V was clipped by 4 bases and J by 9 bases, with 11 bases between them. Germline CDR1 is SGHKS and CDR2 is YYEKEE (reference sequence). The length of the CDR3 is 12 residues. For the CDR3, the DNA is TGTGCCAGCAGCGGTGACGGGGGGCCCCAGCATTTT. This codes for CASSGDGGPQHF.

The chain uses TRBV5-1 and TRBJ2-3; D assignment may be TRBD1 or TRBD2 (5 bases each). Per germline, CDR1 SGHRS and CDR2 YFSETQ. There are 14 residues in the CDR3. V was shortened by 4 bases and J by 2 bases, with 11 bases between the two germline ends. In DNA form, the CDR3 reads TGCGCCAGCAGCACCGGGACGTACACAGATACGCAGTATTTT. Residues: CASSTGTYTDTQYF.

This clonotype appeared a few times. The chain carries TRBV20-1 and TRBJ1-2; 8 nucleotides align to TRBD1. V trimming: 3 bases; J trimming: 10 bases; junction bases outside the gene matches: 4. Germline-derived CDR1 and CDR2 are DFQATT and SNEGSKA (reference sequence). CDR3 size: 11 residues. The CDR3, as DNA: TGCAGTGCTAGGGACAGGGTTGTCTACACCTTC. It specifies CSARDRVVYTF.

J is TRBJ2-1 and V is TRBV6-5, with 7 bases lining up with TRBD1. The CDR3 runs to 16 residues. Per germline, CDR1 MNHEY and CDR2 SVGAGI. With V trimmed by 4 bases and J by 0 bases, 6 bases remained unmatched. The chain's CDR3 is CASSSTGAPSYNEQFF. The CDR3 bases are TGTGCCAGCAGTTCAACAGGGGCCCCCTCCTACAATGAGCAGTTCTTC.

The V call is TRBV4-2, the J call TRBJ2-5; 9 bases match TRBD2. CDR1 LGHNA and CDR2 YNFKEQ come from the germline V gene. The CDR3 consists of 19 residues. Germline trimming cut 0 bases from V and 0 bases from J; bases unmatched to any gene: 11. CDR3 protein: CASSQDQGRAGGYQETQYF. CDR3 DNA sequence: TGTGCCAGCAGCCAAGATCAAGGGCGAGCGGGGGGTTACCAAGAGACCCAGTACTTC.

The sample holds a few counts of this clonotype. The J gene is TRBJ1-4, the V gene TRBV15, with unresolved D. The ends were cut back, 5 bases at V and 5 bases at J, with 12 bases in the middle. The CDR3 is 14 amino acids. The germline V gene has CDR1 LNHNV and CDR2 YYDKDF (reference sequence). The CDR3 loop is CATSGLLGNEKLFF. The CDR3 DNA is TGTGCCACCAGCGGTCTGCTGGGGAATGAAAAACTGTTTTTT.

In its sample, this clonotype was seen a few times. The rearrangement uses TRBV2 and TRBJ2-7; D tentatively fits TRBD1 or TRBD2 (6 bases each). CDR1 and CDR2 (germline): SNHLY, FYNNEI. V was clipped by 7 bases and J by 0 bases, with 13 bases between them. The CDR3 totals 14 residues. The chain's CDR3 is CASKVGGSSYEQYF. CDR3 DNA sequence: TGTGCCAGCAAAGTGGGGGGCAGCTCCTACGAGCAGTACTTC.

This clonotype was seen repeatedly, ten times or more. V is TRBV28 and J is TRBJ2-2; 9 bases line up with TRBD2. Germline V gene data show CDR1 as MDHEN and CDR2 as SYDVKM. The CDR3 runs to 16 residues. Trimming cost V 5 bases and J 4 bases; bases outside gene matches: 8. DNA of the CDR3: TGTGCCAGCAGTCCCGGCGGCGGGGGGGGCACCGGGGAGCTGTTTTTT. Protein: CASSPGGGGGTGELFF.

This clonotype was observed many times. The rearrangement joins TRBV6-6 to TRBJ1-2, with D perhaps matching TRBD1 (5 bases). The length of the CDR3 is 14 residues. The V gene lost 0 bases and the J gene lost 3 bases, with 8 bases spanning the gap. Germline V lookup: CDR1 MNHNY, CDR2 SVGAGI (reference sequence). In DNA, the CDR3 is TGTGCCAGCAGTTACTCGGGGCCTGACTATGGCTACACCTTC. Protein sequence: CASSYSGPDYGYTF.

This clonotype has a handful of counts. The chain carries TRBV24-1 and TRBJ2-5; D possibly corresponds to TRBD2 (7 bases). The CDR3 totals 16 residues. Per germline, CDR1 KGHDR and CDR2 SFDVKD. Trimming shortened V by 3 bases and J by 3 bases, and 16 bases separated the two germline ends. CDR3 DNA: TGTGCCACCAGTGATAGGAGCAGGGGAGGGGAAGAGACCCAGTACTTC. As protein: CATSDRSRGGEETQYF.

V and J are TRBV24-1 and TRBJ2-1; 9 bases agree with TRBD1. The V gene's germline CDR1 is KGHDR and CDR2 SFDVKD. V gave up 5 bases and J gave up 5 bases; unmatched junction bases: 9. The CDR3 covers 16 residues. The chain's CDR3 is CATSGVSDRGNNEQFF. In nucleotides, the CDR3 is TGTGCCACCAGTGGGGTTTCGGACAGGGGTAACAATGAGCAGTTCTTC.

The genes are TRBV27 and TRBJ2-2; possible D gene TRBD2, 5 bases. In germline, CDR1 is MNHEY, CDR2 SMNVEV (reference sequence). Trimming removed 3 bases at V and 6 bases at J, with 23 bases between. CDR3 length: 18 residues. CDR3 protein: CASSFSVGDLPGSGELFF. In DNA form, the CDR3 reads TGTGCCAGCAGTTTTTCAGTGGGAGACTTGCCCGGCTCCGGGGAGCTGTTTTTT.

CDR3 in amino acids: CASSEISTQYF. The CDR3 coding sequence is TGTGCCAGCAGTGAGATCAGTACGCAGTATTTT. V and J are TRBV6-1 and TRBJ2-3; D unresolved. CDR3 length equals 11 residues. V dropped 3 bases and J dropped 8 bases, with 6 bases sitting between them. Germline V gene data show CDR1 as MNHNS and CDR2 as SASEGT.

This sequence joins TRBV14 and TRBJ1-2, with a tentative D call TRBD1 (6 bases). Germline assignment: CDR1 SGHDN and CDR2 FVKESK. The CDR3 has 15 residues. V lost 2 bases and J 3 bases, leaving 13 bases between the germline ends. CDR3 loop: CASSQFRGGDYGYTF. CDR3 in DNA: TGTGCCAGCAGCCAATTTCGGGGGGGCGACTATGGCTACACCTTC.

The V call is TRBV15, the J call TRBJ1-4; D call uncertain. Trimming removed 6 bases at V and 7 bases at J, with 15 bases between. Germline assignment: CDR1 LNHNV and CDR2 YYDKDF (reference sequence). CDR3 length equals 14 residues. CDR3 region: CATSWRHPFEKLFF. The CDR3 region has the DNA TGTGCCACCAGTTGGCGGCATCCCTTTGAAAAACTGTTTTTT. The complete variable domain, with remaining parts taken from reference TRBV15 and TRBJ1-4, reads DAMVIQNPRYQVTQFGKPVTLSCSQTLNHNVMYWYQQKSSQAPKLLFHYYDKDFNNEADTPDNFQSRRPNTSFCFLDIRSPGLGDTAMYLCATSWRHPFEKLFFGSGTQLSVL.

As concerns this clonotype: A read error is possible here, since a much larger clone lies one base away. The chain couples TRBV6-4 to TRBJ1-1, with D hard to call. The V gene's germline CDR1 is MRHNA and CDR2 SNTAGT. The CDR3 is made up of 15 amino acids. CDR3 amino acids: CASSAEGRVNTEALF. The CDR3 nucleotides read TGTGCCAGCAGTGCCGAAGGACGGGTGAACACTGAAGCTCTCTTT.

Only a few counts were recorded for this clonotype. CDR3 residues: CSVTFPLGINIQYF. DNA of the CDR3: TGCAGTGTGACGTTTCCTTTGGGGATTAACATTCAGTACTTC. The chain uses TRBV20-1 and TRBJ2-4; D uncertain. The germline CDR1 and CDR2 sequences are DFQATT and SNEGSKA (reference sequence). V was shortened by 7 bases and J by 7 bases, with 20 bases between the two germline ends. The CDR3 covers 14 residues.

The chain carries TRBV19 and TRBJ2-2; possibly TRBD1 for D (6 bases). The CDR3 has 14 residues. The germline V gene has CDR1 LNHDA and CDR2 SQIVND (reference sequence). V was shortened by 6 bases and J by 4 bases, with 12 bases between the two germline ends. CDR3 in amino acids: CASRTGHSTGELFF. CDR3 nucleotides: TGTGCCAGTAGGACGGGACACTCCACCGGGGAGCTGTTTTTT.

This clonotype was observed a few times. The rearrangement links TRBV14 to TRBJ2-7; D is unresolved. The CDR3 contains 16 residues. V lost 0 bases to trimming and J lost 5 bases, with 17 bases between them. Germline V gives CDR1 SGHDN, CDR2 FVKESK. The CDR3 here is CASSQEGVRVIHEQYF. The CDR3 DNA is TGTGCCAGCAGCCAAGAGGGCGTGCGAGTGATTCACGAGCAGTACTTC.

This clonotype was seen more than once but under ten times. This rearrangement joins TRBV19 to TRBJ1-1; 10 nucleotides match TRBD1. Per the germline V gene, CDR1 is LNHDA and CDR2 is SQIVND (reference sequence). The V segment lost 6 bases and the J segment 4 bases; nucleotides outside the gene matches: 5. This CDR3 spans 14 amino acids. The DNA for the CDR3 is TGTGCCAGTAGATCTCGGACAGGGGGCACTGAAGCTTTCTTT. It encodes CASRSRTGGTEAFF.

The sample holds many counts of this clonotype. The chain recombines TRBV12-3 or TRBV12-4 with TRBJ2-2; D may correspond to TRBD1 or TRBD2 (5 bases each). V dropped 5 bases and J dropped 5 bases, with 9 bases sitting between them. The CDR3 contains 13 residues. The CDR3 bases are TGTGCCAGCAGTCTCAGGGAGACCGGGGAGCTGTTTTTT. Translated: CASSLRETGELFF.

The table lists this clonotype with a few counts. Here the CDR3 DNA reads TGTGCCAGCGGAGGCCGGGACATGGCCCCCTACGAGCAGTACTTC. Protein product: CASGGRDMAPYEQYF. The V and J genes are TRBV2 and TRBJ2-7; D possibly corresponds to TRBD1 (6 bases). Trimming removed 8 bases at V and 2 bases at J, with 19 bases between. Germline values: CDR1 SNHLY, CDR2 FYNNEI. The CDR3 length is 15 residues.